A single sample gave rise to the 13 T cell receptor beta chains below, sequenced in a study of cytomegalovirus exposure and HLA in healthy donors. The PCR used 60 Vbeta and 13 Jbeta primers. Sequencing used immunoSEQ multiplex PCR; TCRdb keeps in-frame clones, though not all of them. The sample lists 130,000 or so clones, around 78% occurring once. Sequencing input: PBMCs. The receptors were gathered from a woman in her late teens or twenties in good health and CMV-seronegative.

The chain links TRBV15 to TRBJ2-1; D unclear. CDR3 size: 16 residues. In germline, CDR1 is LNHNV, CDR2 YYDKDF (reference sequence). With 5 bases removed from V and 4 bases from J, the gap between germline ends came to 18 bases. The CDR3 DNA reads TGTGCCACCAGCGTTCGAGAGGCGGCGAGTTACAATGAGCAGTTCTTC. This encodes CATSVREAASYNEQFF.

V is TRBV29-1 and J is TRBJ1-2, with 8 bases that match TRBD1. The CDR3 has 14 amino acids. V was pared by 4 bases and J by 2 bases, with 6 bases of the junction left unmatched. CDR1 and CDR2 from the germline V gene are SQVTM and ANQGSEA. CDR3 sequence: CSVVAGGLNYGYTF. CDR3 DNA: TGCAGCGTTGTGGCAGGGGGCCTGAACTATGGCTACACCTTC.

This clone occurred a few times. CDR3 sequence reads: CASHPSGAREQYF. For the CDR3, the DNA is TGTGCCAGTCACCCTAGCGGGGCCCGCGAGCAGTACTTC. This chain joins TRBV19 and TRBJ2-7; TRBD2 matches at 9 bases. Germline V gene lookup returns CDR1 LNHDA and CDR2 SQIVND (reference sequence). Trimming removed 8 bases from V and 6 bases from J; junction bases left unmatched: 8. This CDR3 contains 13 residues.

The sample holds a few counts of this clone. The genes are TRBV2 and TRBJ1-5; no firm D call. V was clipped by 6 bases and J by 3 bases, with 15 bases between them. Germline CDR1 reads SNHLY; CDR2 reads FYNNEI. CDR3 length equals 15 residues. The CDR3 bases are TGTGCCAGCAGCGATGTCGGAGGGAACAATCAGCCCCAGCATTTT. Amino acids: CASSDVGGNNQPQHF.

The V call is TRBV7-9, the J call TRBJ2-2, with D unclear. The CDR3 covers 11 residues. CDR1 and CDR2 from the germline V gene are SEHNR and FQNEAQ (reference sequence). With 7 bases removed from V and 6 bases from J, the gap between germline ends came to 6 bases. DNA for the CDR3: TGTGCCAGCACCCCTTCCGGGGAGCTGTTTTTT. It is translated as CASTPSGELFF.

The V call is TRBV7-6, the J call TRBJ2-7; D possibly corresponds to TRBD2 (7 bases). Trimming removed 1 base at V and 2 bases at J, with 18 bases between. Germline assignment: CDR1 SGHVS and CDR2 FNYEAQ. The CDR3 has 17 amino acids. CDR3 in amino acids: CASSLGAGAGGAYEQYF. The CDR3 DNA reads as TGTGCCAGCAGCTTAGGGGCGGGGGCCGGAGGAGCCTACGAGCAGTACTTC.

The rearrangement joins TRBV30 to TRBJ2-1; D is perhaps TRBD2 (6 bases). This CDR3 is 15 amino acids long. Trimming removed 2 bases from V and 4 bases from J, with 15 bases in between. Germline CDR1 GTSNPN, CDR2 SVGIG (reference sequence). The DNA of the CDR3 is TGTGCCTGGAGTCCACGGGACTCGATTTACAATGAGCAGTTCTTC. Translated: CAWSPRDSIYNEQFF.

The chain recombines TRBV5-5 with TRBJ2-7; 8 bases agree with TRBD1. Germline CDR1 is SGHKS and CDR2 is YYEKEE (reference sequence). The junction had 14 bases not matched to a gene; V was cut back by 4 bases and J by 5 bases. CDR3 length: 16 residues. CDR3 sequence (DNA): TGTGCCAGCAGCCCAGATTGGAGGACAGGGACCCACGAGCAGTACTTC. It codes for CASSPDWRTGTHEQYF.

The chain combines TRBV5-6 with TRBJ2-2; D possibly corresponds to TRBD1 (5 bases). The ends were cut back, 1 base at V and 2 bases at J, with 9 bases in the middle. CDR3 length: 15 amino acids. Germline loops: CDR1 SGHDT, CDR2 YYEEEE. CDR3 nucleotides: TGTGCCAGCAGCTTGTGGGGCCTTAACACCGGGGAGCTGTTTTTT. Protein: CASSLWGLNTGELFF.

This chain uses TRBV30 with TRBJ2-2; possible D gene TRBD2, 6 bases. V was cut by 2 bases and J by 4 bases, with 11 bases left in between. This CDR3 region has 14 residues. Germline CDR1 and CDR2: GTSNPN and SVGIG (reference sequence). The CDR3 is CAWSRLATTGELFF. The DNA of the CDR3 is TGTGCCTGGAGTAGGCTAGCGACCACCGGGGAGCTGTTTTTT.

The rearrangement joins TRBV6-1 to TRBJ1-2; D call uncertain. Germline V gene lookup returns CDR1 MNHNS and CDR2 SASEGT. CDR3 length: 17 residues. V was trimmed by 1 base and J by 2 bases, leaving 17 bases between them. This chain's CDR3 is CASSEGKRTGKNYGYTF. CDR3 DNA sequence: TGTGCCAGCAGTGAAGGGAAAAGGACGGGGAAGAACTATGGCTACACCTTC.

This clone was detected a few times. This chain links TRBV10-3 with TRBJ1-2, with D perhaps matching TRBD1 (6 bases). V lost 1 base to trimming and J lost 4 bases, with 7 bases between them. CDR3 length equals 13 residues. The V gene's germline CDR1 is ENHRY and CDR2 SYGVKD. The CDR3 is CAISELQGYGYTF. The CDR3 DNA reads TGTGCCATCAGTGAGTTACAGGGCTATGGCTACACCTTC.

The chain recombines TRBV29-1 with TRBJ1-1; D is perhaps TRBD1 (6 bases). V was pared by 0 bases and J by 4 bases, with 12 bases between. Germline V CDR1 and CDR2: SQVTM, ANQGSEA. The CDR3 contains 14 residues. CDR3 sequence (DNA): TGCAGCGTTGAAGAAACACAGGGTTTCACTGAAGCTTTCTTT. The encoded protein is CSVEETQGFTEAFF.